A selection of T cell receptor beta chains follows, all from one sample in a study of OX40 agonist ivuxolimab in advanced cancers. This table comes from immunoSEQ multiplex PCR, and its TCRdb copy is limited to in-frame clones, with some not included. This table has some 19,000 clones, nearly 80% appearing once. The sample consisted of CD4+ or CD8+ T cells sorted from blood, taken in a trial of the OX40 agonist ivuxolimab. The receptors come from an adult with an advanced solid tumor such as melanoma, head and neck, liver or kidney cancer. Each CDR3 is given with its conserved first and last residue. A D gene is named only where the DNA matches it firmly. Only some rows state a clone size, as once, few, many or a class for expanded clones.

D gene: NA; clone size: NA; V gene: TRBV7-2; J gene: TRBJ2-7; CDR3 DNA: TGTGCCAGCAGCTTAGAGGGAGCGACCGTCTCCTACGAGCAGTACTTC; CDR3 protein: CASSLEGATVSYEQYF
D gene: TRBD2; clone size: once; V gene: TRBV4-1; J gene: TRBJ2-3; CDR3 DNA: TGCGCCAGCAGCCGGGGGACTAGCGGGGGGGCCACAGATACGCAGTATTTT; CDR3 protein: CASSRGTSGGATDTQYF
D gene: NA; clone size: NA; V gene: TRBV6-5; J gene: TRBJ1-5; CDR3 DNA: TGTGCCAGCAGCCGAGGGGCGAGCAATCAGCCCCAGCATTTT; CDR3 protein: CASSRGASNQPQHF
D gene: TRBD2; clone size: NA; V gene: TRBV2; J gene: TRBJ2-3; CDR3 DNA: TGTGCCAGCAGTGAAGCAGGAGCGGGAGCCGGAGATACGCAGTATTTT; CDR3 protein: CASSEAGAGAGDTQYF
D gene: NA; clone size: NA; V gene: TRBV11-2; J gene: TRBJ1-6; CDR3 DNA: TGTGCCAGCAGCTTAGGCAGGGATAATTCACCCCTCCACTTT; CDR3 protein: CASSLGRDNSPLHF
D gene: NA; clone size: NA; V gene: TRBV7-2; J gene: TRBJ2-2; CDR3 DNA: TGTGCCAGCAGCCCTCTACCAGGGGAGCTGTTTTTT; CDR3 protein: CASSPLPGELFF
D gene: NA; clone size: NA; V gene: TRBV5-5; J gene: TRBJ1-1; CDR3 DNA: TGTGCCAGCAGCTCCTCTATGAACACTGAAGCTTTCTTT; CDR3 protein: CASSSSMNTEAFF
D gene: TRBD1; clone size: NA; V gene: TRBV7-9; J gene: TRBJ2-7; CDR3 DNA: TGTGCCAGCAGTCACCGGGACAGAAACTACGAGCAGTACTTC; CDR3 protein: CASSHRDRNYEQYF
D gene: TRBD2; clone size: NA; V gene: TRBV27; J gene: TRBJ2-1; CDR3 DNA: TGTGCCAGCAGTTTATCGGCGGGAGGGGGGCGGAATGAGCAGTTCTTC; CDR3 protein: CASSLSAGGGRNEQFF
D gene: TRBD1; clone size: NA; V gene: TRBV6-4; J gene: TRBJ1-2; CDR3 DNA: TGTGCCAGCAGTAAACGACAGGGTTTTCACTATGGCTACACCTTC; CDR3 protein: CASSKRQGFHYGYTF
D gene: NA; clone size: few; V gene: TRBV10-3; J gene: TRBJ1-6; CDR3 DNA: TGTGCCATCAGCAATACGAGGGACAATTCACCCCTCCACTTT; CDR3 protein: CAISNTRDNSPLHF
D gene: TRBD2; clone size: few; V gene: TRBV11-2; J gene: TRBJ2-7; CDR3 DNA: TGTGCCAGCAGCTACGGGACTAGCGGCTACGAGCAGTACTTC; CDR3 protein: CASSYGTSGYEQYF
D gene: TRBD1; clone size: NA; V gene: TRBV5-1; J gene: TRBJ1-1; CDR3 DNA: TGCGCCAGCAGCTTGACAGGGGACACTGAAGCTTTCTTT; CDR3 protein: CASSLTGDTEAFF
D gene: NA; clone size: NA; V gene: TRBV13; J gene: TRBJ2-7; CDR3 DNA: TGTGCCAGCAGCTTGGGAGAGTCGGACGAGCAGTACTTC; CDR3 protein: CASSLGESDEQYF
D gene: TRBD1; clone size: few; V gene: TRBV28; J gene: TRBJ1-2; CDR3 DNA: TGTGCCAGTTTGGGACAGGGCTATGGCTACACCTTC; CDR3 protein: CASLGQGYGYTF
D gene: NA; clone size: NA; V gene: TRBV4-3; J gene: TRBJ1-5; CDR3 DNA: TGCGCCAGCAGCCAAGTGGTTGGTAGCAATCAGCCCCAGCATTTT; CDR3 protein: CASSQVVGSNQPQHF
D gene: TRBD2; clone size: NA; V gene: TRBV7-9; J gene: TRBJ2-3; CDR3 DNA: TGTGCCAGCAGCCAGGGACTAGCGTATAGCACAGATACGCAGTATTTT; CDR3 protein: CASSQGLAYSTDTQYF
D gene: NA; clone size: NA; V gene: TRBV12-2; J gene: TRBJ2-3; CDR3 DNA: TGTGCAAGTCGCTTAGAGGTCCCAGATACGCAGTATTTT; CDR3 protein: CASRLEVPDTQYF
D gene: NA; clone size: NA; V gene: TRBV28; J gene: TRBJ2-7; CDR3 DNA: TGTGCCAGCAGTTTACGTCTCCTCGCGAGGAGCCACTACGAGCAGTACTTC; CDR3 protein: CASSLRLLARSHYEQYF
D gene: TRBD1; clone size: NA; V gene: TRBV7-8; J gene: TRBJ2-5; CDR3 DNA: TGTGCCAGCAGCGTCGGGACAGCGAAACAAGAGACCCAGTACTTC; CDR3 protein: CASSVGTAKQETQYF
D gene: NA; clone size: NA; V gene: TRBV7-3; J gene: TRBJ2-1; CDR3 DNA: TGTGCCAGCAGCTTGCTCGGGGATGAGCAGTTCTTC; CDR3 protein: CASSLLGDEQFF
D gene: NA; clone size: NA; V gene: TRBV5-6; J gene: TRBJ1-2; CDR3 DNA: TGTGCCAGCAGCTTGGACAGCTATGGCTACACCTTC; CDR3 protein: CASSLDSYGYTF